The 30 T cell receptor beta chains below come from one sample, sequenced in a study of cytomegalovirus exposure and HLA in healthy donors. 60 Vbeta and 13 Jbeta primers were used in PCR. The method was immunoSEQ multiplex PCR; TCRdb's version includes in-frame clones alone and lacks a portion of them. The data contain under 150,000 clones, around 76% of them singletons. Specimen: PBMCs. These TCRs come from a woman aged 50 to 60 in good health and CMV-seronegative.

The chain has TRBV29-1 and TRBJ2-7, with TRBD1 matching over 8 bases. This CDR3 region has 12 residues. Trimming removed 5 bases from V and 6 bases from J; junction bases left unmatched: 6. In germline, CDR1 is SQVTM, CDR2 ANQGSEA. Here the CDR3 DNA reads TGCAGCGTTTCGCCAGGGGGCGCCGAGCAGTACTTC. It translates to CSVSPGGAEQYF.

Only one count was recorded for this clone. The CDR3, as DNA: TGTGCCAGTAGCACCGGGTCGGACTACGAGCAGTACTTC. Protein product: CASSTGSDYEQYF. The rearrangement joins TRBV19 to TRBJ2-7; D is unresolved. CDR3 length: 13 amino acids. V lost 6 bases to trimming and J lost 3 bases, with 12 bases between them. Looked up from germline, CDR1 is LNHDA and CDR2 is SQIVND (reference sequence).

This chain uses TRBV29-1 with TRBJ2-3; 7 bases agree with TRBD1. The CDR3 length is 12 residues. Germline V gene data show CDR1 as SQVTM and CDR2 as ANQGSEA. Trimming took 7 bases from V and 4 from J; bases not matched to a gene: 5. The CDR3: CSADRDSDTQYF. CDR3 DNA sequence: TGCAGCGCAGACAGGGATTCAGATACGCAGTATTTT.

This chain connects TRBV5-5 to TRBJ1-2; 10 nucleotides match TRBD1. CDR1 is SGHKS and CDR2 is YYEKEE in the germline V gene (reference sequence). Trimming removed 3 bases from V and 13 bases from J; junction bases left unmatched: 6. The CDR3 consists of 12 residues. For the CDR3, the DNA is TGTGCCAGCAGCTCTAGAGACAGGGGGCTCACCTTC. This translates into CASSSRDRGLTF.

The chain is built from TRBV7-2 and TRBJ2-3; 7 bases map to TRBD1. After removal of 3 bases from V and 3 bases from J, the junction contained 3 bases not matched to a gene. The CDR3 extends over 14 amino acids. Germline V lookup: CDR1 SGHTA, CDR2 FQGNSA. CDR3 sequence reads: CASSLGTATDTQYF. Here the CDR3 DNA reads TGTGCCAGCAGCTTGGGGACAGCTACAGATACGCAGTATTTT.

This clone has more than one count but fewer than ten. The chain employs TRBV7-2 and TRBJ1-2, with unresolved D. CDR3 length: 13 residues. Trimming removed 7 bases from V and 1 base from J, with 10 bases in between. Germline lookup yields CDR1 SGHTA and CDR2 FQGNSA. CDR3 nucleotides: TGTGCCAGCACCAAAGCTGTTAACTATGGCTACACCTTC. Amino acids: CASTKAVNYGYTF.

The rearrangement uses TRBV21-1 and TRBJ1-5. TRBV21-1 is deemed a pseudogene. The CDR3 runs to 16 residues. The CDR3 here is CASSKASGGASQPQHF. CDR3 nucleotides: TGTGCCAGCAGCAAAGCCTCGGGGGGGGCTAGTCAGCCCCAGCATTTT.

V and J are TRBV5-6 and TRBJ1-5; 8 nucleotides line up with TRBD1. The CDR3 runs 16 residues. Germline loops: CDR1 SGHDT, CDR2 YYEEEE. With 3 bases clipped from V and 3 bases from J, the junction kept 8 bases outside the gene matches. As DNA, the CDR3 is TGTGCCAGCAGCTCACGGACAGGGTTTAACAATCAGCCCCAGCATTTT. Translating gives CASSSRTGFNNQPQHF.

CDR3 coding DNA: TGTGCCAGCAGCCAAGATCGCGACAGGGTTCTTTGGAGCTCCTACAATGAGCAGTTCTTC. Its protein is CASSQDRDRVLWSSYNEQFF. This chain uses TRBV4-2 with TRBJ2-1; TRBD1 matches 7 bases. The CDR3 extends over 20 amino acids. V lost 0 bases to trimming and J lost 0 bases; unmatched junction nucleotides: 14. CDR1 and CDR2 (germline): LGHNA, YNFKEQ.

The rearrangement links TRBV4-3 to TRBJ2-1, with D possibly being TRBD2 (6 bases). This CDR3 spans 22 amino acids. Between the trimmed V and J ends, which lost 8 bases and 0 bases, there was a span of 35 bases. CDR1 is LGHNA and CDR2 is YSLEER in the germline V gene. The CDR3 sequence: CASGFGSSRTFHPKSSYNEQFF. Here the CDR3 DNA reads TGCGCCAGCGGGTTCGGGAGTTCTCGGACATTTCACCCAAAGAGCTCCTACAATGAGCAGTTCTTC.

This clone has only one observation. The rearrangement joins TRBV5-8 to TRBJ2-2; D may be TRBD2 (6 bases). Trimming took off 1 base at V and 2 bases at J, with 12 bases between the two ends. Germline CDR1 SGHTS, CDR2 YDEGEE. The CDR3 covers 16 residues. CDR3 sequence: CASSLRGLLNTGELFF. The CDR3 DNA sequence: TGTGCCAGCAGCTTGAGGGGACTTCTTAACACCGGGGAGCTGTTTTTT.

The J gene is TRBJ1-3, the V gene TRBV28; D may be TRBD1 (6 bases). This CDR3 spans 16 amino acids. From germline, CDR1 is MDHEN and CDR2 SYDVKM. V was clipped by 5 bases and J by 2 bases, with 16 bases between them. CDR3 residues: CASSPTGWRPGNTIYF. DNA of the CDR3: TGTGCCAGCAGTCCAACAGGGTGGCGTCCTGGAAACACCATATATTTT.

The gene calls are TRBV29-1 and TRBJ2-7; perhaps TRBD1 as D (6 bases). The length of the CDR3 is 15 residues. In germline, CDR1 is SQVTM, CDR2 ANQGSEA. V lost 1 base and J lost 6, with 19 bases in between. Here the CDR3 DNA reads TGCAGCGTTGAAGCAAGGACAGATCCCCCCGGCGAGCAGTACTTC. This codes for CSVEARTDPPGEQYF.

The V gene is TRBV7-9, the J gene TRBJ1-1, with unresolved D. The CDR3 is made up of 15 amino acids. Per the germline V gene, CDR1 is SEHNR and CDR2 is FQNEAQ (reference sequence). V was trimmed by 1 base and J by 0 bases, leaving 9 bases between them. The chain's CDR3 is CASSLVEEMNTEAFF. CDR3 sequence (DNA): TGTGCCAGCAGCTTAGTCGAGGAAATGAACACTGAAGCTTTCTTT. Full variable domain (remainder filled in from reference TRBV7-9 and TRBJ1-1): DTGVSQNPRHKITKRGQNVTFRCDPISEHNRLYWYRQTLGQGPEFLTYFQNEAQLEKSRLLSDRFSAERPKGSFSTLEIQRTEQGDSAMYLCASSLVEEMNTEAFFGQGTRLTVV.

The chain has TRBV28 and TRBJ2-2; D gene unclear. CDR3 size: 16 residues. Trimming pared 0 bases from V and 7 bases from J, leaving 15 bases between. In germline, CDR1 is MDHEN, CDR2 SYDVKM. The CDR3 sequence: CASSLWSSDDSGELFF. The CDR3 bases are TGTGCCAGCAGTTTATGGTCCAGCGACGATAGCGGGGAGCTGTTTTTT.

This chain joins TRBV27 and TRBJ1-4, with 12 bases identical to TRBD1. This CDR3 has 13 residues. J was trimmed by 8 bases and V by 9 bases; bases with no gene match: 4. CDR1 and CDR2 from the germline V gene are MNHEY and SMNVEV (reference sequence). DNA for the CDR3: TGTGCCAGTGGGACAGGGGGCACGGAAAAACTGTTTTTT. This codes for CASGTGGTEKLFF.

The CDR3 sequence is CASSASGEGPDTQYF. CDR3 nucleotides: TGTGCCAGCAGTGCCTCGGGAGAAGGTCCCGATACGCAGTATTTT. This chain links TRBV28 with TRBJ2-3, with D possibly being TRBD2 (6 bases). There are 15 residues in the CDR3. Germline CDR1 reads MDHEN; CDR2 reads SYDVKM. V gave up 5 bases and J gave up 6 bases, with 18 bases separating them.

In its sample, this clone was seen once. The chain is built from TRBV7-2 and TRBJ1-1; D remains unclear. CDR3 length equals 16 residues. Germline V gives CDR1 SGHTA, CDR2 FQGNSA. Trimming removed 1 base at V and 0 bases at J, with 12 bases between. In nucleotides, the CDR3 is TGTGCCAGCAGCTTAGGTCCGAGCGTCATGAACACTGAAGCTTTCTTT. Its protein is CASSLGPSVMNTEAFF.

This rearrangement joins TRBV27 to TRBJ2-7, with 9 bases fitting TRBD1. The trim removed 5 bases at V and 0 bases at J, leaving 8 bases unmatched. The length of the CDR3 is 16 residues. CDR1 and CDR2 (germline): MNHEY, SMNVEV (reference sequence). The CDR3 DNA reads as TGTGCCAGCAGTGCCCGACAGGGGGGACCCTCCTACGAGCAGTACTTC. This translates into CASSARQGGPSYEQYF.

This clone has only a few counts. The rearrangement links TRBV27 to TRBJ2-1; 7 bases align to TRBD2. There are 17 residues in the CDR3. Germline V CDR1 and CDR2: MNHEY, SMNVEV (reference sequence). The V gene end was trimmed by 5 bases and the J gene end by 0 bases; junction bases not matched to a gene: 10. The CDR3 region has the DNA TGTGCCAGCAGTCCTCGGGTAGCGGGTATCTCCTACAATGAGCAGTTCTTC. Protein product: CASSPRVAGISYNEQFF.

The chain uses TRBV5-6 and TRBJ2-1; 8 nucleotides agree with TRBD2. The junction had 7 bases not matched to a gene; V was cut back by 4 bases and J by 7 bases. CDR1 is SGHDT, CDR2 YYEEEE, per germline. The CDR3 runs 14 residues. In nucleotides, the CDR3 is TGTGCCAGCAGCGGTGCGGGAGGAGGTAATGAGCAGTTCTTC. This sequence encodes CASSGAGGGNEQFF. The whole variable domain, remainder taken from reference TRBV5-6 and TRBJ2-1, is DAGVTQSPTHLIKTRGQQVTLRCSPKSGHDTVSWYQQALGQGPQFIFQYYEEEERQRGNFPDRFSGHQFPNYSSELNVNALLLGDSALYLCASSGAGGGNEQFFGPGTRLTVL.

The chain has TRBV10-3 and TRBJ2-1, with 9 positions matching TRBD2. Trimming took 7 bases from V and 0 from J; bases not matched to a gene: 7. Looked up from germline, CDR1 is ENHRY and CDR2 is SYGVKD. The CDR3 sequence is 16 residues long. CDR3 amino acids: CAIKRVTSGSYNEQFF. The DNA of the CDR3 is TGTGCCATCAAGAGAGTGACTAGCGGCTCCTACAATGAGCAGTTCTTC.

The J gene is TRBJ1-5, the V gene TRBV6-1; 10 nucleotides match TRBD1. The CDR3 has 18 amino acids. V lost 6 bases to trimming and J lost 3 bases; unmatched junction nucleotides: 14. Germline CDR1 reads MNHNS; CDR2 reads SASEGT. The chain's CDR3 is CASSEHTGTGAHNQPQHF. The CDR3 region has the DNA TGTGCCAGCAGCGAACACACCGGGACAGGGGCCCACAATCAGCCCCAGCATTTT.

This chain links TRBV5-1 with TRBJ2-1; D not certain. Germline V gene lookup returns CDR1 SGHRS and CDR2 YFSETQ. The germline V and J ends were trimmed by 2 bases and 0 bases, with 9 bases remaining between them. The CDR3 spans 15 residues. CDR3 protein: CASSFKLSSYNEQFF. In DNA, the CDR3 is TGCGCCAGCAGCTTCAAGTTGAGCTCCTACAATGAGCAGTTCTTC.

The chain combines TRBV14 with TRBJ2-1; TRBD1 agrees at 7 bases. CDR1 SGHDN and CDR2 FVKESK come from the germline V gene. The V gene end was trimmed by 4 bases and the J gene end by 2 bases; junction bases not matched to a gene: 5. The CDR3 covers 15 residues. The CDR3 loop reads CASSPRTGPYNEQFF. The CDR3 nucleotides are TGTGCCAGCAGCCCTCGGACAGGACCCTACAATGAGCAGTTCTTC.

The chain links TRBV7-9 to TRBJ2-3; D might be TRBD2 (7 bases). V was cut by 2 bases and J by 2 bases, with 14 bases left in between. Germline V gene sequence: CDR1 SEHNR, CDR2 FQNEAQ (reference sequence). This CDR3 has 16 amino acids. As DNA, the CDR3 is TGTGCCAGCAGCTTATTGCGGGGGCCCCCCACAGATACGCAGTATTTT. It specifies CASSLLRGPPTDTQYF. The full variable domain, its missing parts supplied by reference TRBV7-9 and TRBJ2-3, is DTGVSQNPRHKITKRGQNVTFRCDPISEHNRLYWYRQTLGQGPEFLTYFQNEAQLEKSRLLSDRFSAERPKGSFSTLEIQRTEQGDSAMYLCASSLLRGPPTDTQYFGPGTRLTVL.

This chain uses TRBV30 with TRBJ2-2; D call uncertain. V was shortened by 2 bases and J by 5 bases, with 9 bases between the two germline ends. Germline CDR1 is GTSNPN and CDR2 is SVGIG (reference sequence). The CDR3 totals 13 residues. The CDR3 sequence: CAWSLTWTGELFF. CDR3 nucleotides: TGTGCCTGGAGTCTCACATGGACCGGGGAGCTGTTTTTT.

This chain uses TRBV5-6 with TRBJ1-2; D is unresolved. CDR3 length equals 18 residues. The V gene lost 0 bases and the J gene lost 0 bases, with 18 bases spanning the gap. CDR1 and CDR2 from the germline V gene are SGHDT and YYEEEE. CDR3 DNA: TGTGCCAGCAGCTTGGCGGCAGTTTGGAGGAAGGCTAACTATGGCTACACCTTC. This encodes CASSLAAVWRKANYGYTF.

This clone was found a few times. The CDR3 DNA follows: TGTGCCAGCAGCCAACCCACCTCAGGGGGCGGTGAAAAACTGTTTTTT. Its translation is CASSQPTSGGGEKLFF. This sequence joins TRBV14 and TRBJ1-4; TRBD1 agrees at 8 bases. The CDR3 runs 16 residues. The germline V gene has CDR1 SGHDN and CDR2 FVKESK. J was trimmed by 7 bases and V by 2 bases; bases with no gene match: 9.

The V gene is TRBV30, the J gene TRBJ2-4, with a possible D match to TRBD1 (6 bases). This CDR3 has 15 residues. Trimming took off 0 bases at V and 6 bases at J, with 15 bases between the two ends. Germline V gives CDR1 GTSNPN, CDR2 SVGIG (reference sequence). CDR3 DNA sequence: TGTGCCTGGAGTGTAGGGGGTAGAAGGTCAAACATTCAGTACTTC. It translates to CAWSVGGRRSNIQYF.